The 3 T cell receptor beta chains in this list originate from one sample, sequenced in a study of beta chain features in type 1 diabetes. Expressed TCRB transcripts got sequenced, as all isolated RNA was reverse transcribed. Data came from immunoSEQ multiplex PCR; TCRdb stores just in-frame clones and leaves some out. The sample holds roughly 500,000 clones; 25% to 35% are singletons and the top ten take 0.05% to 0.07%. The sample taken for sequencing was naive CD4+ T cells from blood. These receptors were obtained from a man between 18 and 35 years old in good health.

This clone was recorded a few times. The V gene is TRBV30, the J gene TRBJ1-4; D remains ambiguous. The germline V gene has CDR1 GTSNPN and CDR2 SVGIG (reference sequence). The CDR3 runs to 15 residues. Between the trimmed V and J ends, which lost 1 base and 4 bases, there was a span of 13 bases. In DNA, the CDR3 is TGTGCCTGGAGTGCCACCCGGGCCGTTAATGAAAAACTGTTTTTT. It codes for CAWSATRAVNEKLFF.

The chain recombines TRBV9 with TRBJ2-2; tentative D call: TRBD2 (5 bases). The CDR3 is 18 amino acids. Germline loops: CDR1 SGDLS, CDR2 YYNGEE. Trimming removed 0 bases at V and 5 bases at J, with 20 bases between. This CDR3 is CASSVGGSGRGKTGELFF. In DNA, the CDR3 is TGTGCCAGCAGCGTAGGAGGGTCTGGAAGAGGGAAAACCGGGGAGCTGTTTTTT. The full variable domain, in which reference TRBV9 and TRBJ2-2 provide the parts outside the CDR3, is DSGVTQTPKHLITATGQRVTLRCSPRSGDLSVYWYQQSLDQGLQFLIQYYNGEERAKGNILERFSAQQFPDLHSELNLSSLELGDSALYFCASSVGGSGRGKTGELFFGEGSRLTVL.

This chain uses TRBV6-5 with TRBJ2-5, with unresolved D. The CDR3 sequence is 13 residues long. Germline lookup yields CDR1 MNHEY and CDR2 SVGAGI. V was cut by 0 bases and J by 5 bases, with 7 bases left in between. The CDR3: CASSYSLWETQYF. The CDR3 bases are TGTGCCAGCAGTTACTCCCTTTGGGAGACCCAGTACTTC.